What follows is one T cell receptor (beta chain) and its context. Using immunoSEQ multiplex PCR, the repertoire was profiled, and TCRdb retains in-frame clones only, with some absent. The table includes some 150,000 clones, approximately 86% detected once. The data originate from a study of blood T cell repertoires in COVID-19. The wider study: COVID-19 samples collected from the United States, Italy and Spain covered acute and convalescent phases.

The length of the CDR3 is 14 residues. V was pared by 0 bases and J by 6 bases, with 12 bases between. Germline V gene lookup returns CDR1 SGHDN and CDR2 FVKESK. This sequence joins TRBV14 and TRBJ2-7; D might be TRBD1 (7 bases). The receptor's source is a woman aged 70 to 79 with acute or convalescent COVID-19. The sequencing input was peripheral blood. The CDR3 DNA sequence: TGTGCCAGCAGCCAAGATATGCAGGGGGGCGAGCAGTACGTC. It specifies CASSQDMQGGEQYV.